One T cell receptor beta chain is described in this entry. Its antigen remains undetermined. No qualities accompany the bases; no much larger clone lies one base away. One collaborating source in Seattle enrolled patients while the patients were actively infected and followed the patients over time throughout the course of disease. The collaborating institutions used their own protocols to collect whole blood in K2EDTA tubes. For TCRbeta analysis, collaborators shipped samples as frozen whole blood, isolated PBMCs, or DNA extracted from either of those sample types. The germline V gene gives CDR1 as SGHVS and CDR2 as FQNEAQ. The junction shows trimming of 1 base on V and 0 bases on J, plus 13 bases between the germline ends. The CDR3 runs 17 amino acids, cysteine and phenylalanine included. The sequence is cut down to CDR3 DNA, 51 bases in frame from base 1. The source of the sample is a study of blood T cell repertoires in COVID-19 (dated by TCRdb to between 2020 and 2021). About the full investigation: The collaborator samples originated in the United States, Italy and Spain and spanned the acute and convalescent phases of COVID-19. The prospective study material was composed of cDNA or gDNA derived from T cells, B-cell-depleted T cells, or PBMCs. Deeply sampled blood TCRbeta repertoires from subjects exposed to, actively infected with, or recovered from COVID-19 were included in the dataset. The repertoires were made available in a free public database intended to serve as a resource for research on the immune response to SARS-CoV-2. The samples were drawn from the first 160 participants of the ongoing ImmuneRACE study and from about 1,200 subjects provided by 6 global collaborators. Sample metadata almost always included a de-identified subject ID, COVID-19 status, age in years and sex. HLA class I and class II types, where available, came from metadata supplied by the sample provider rather than from assay-based typing.

TCRbeta CDR3 regions were amplified from genomic DNA using the immunoSEQ Assay, a bias-controlled multiplex PCR. From the authors' description of their analysis: Within the assay, amplification of reference gene primers was used to estimate how many nucleated cells each sample contained. To quantify the absolute abundance of each unique TCRbeta CDR3 rearrangement, sequence reads were collapsed and filtered. For each sample, productive Simpson clonality was calculated as the square root of Simpson's diversity index across productive rearrangements. TCRdb re-hosts the immuneACCESS table, in-frame sequences only. Its copies lack some clones; in the studies checked, an unresolved V gene accounts for under half of them, and the cause for the rest is not known. That table supplies the V and J calls and clone size; D and trimming were determined from the DNA. Present in this sample are 400,000 or so clones, around nine tenths of which were seen just once. Roughly 0.76% of the sample belongs to the ten largest clones.

Broad study findings and their caveats: The amount of clinical and demographic metadata varied by source and participant and was provided uncurated.

The V and J genes are TRBV7-8 and TRBJ2-1, with an unclear D gene assignment. This clonotype originated in a man aged 18 to 29 with COVID-19, enrolled during active disease. Sequenced: peripheral blood. CDR3 region: CASSLGGFGSSYNEQFF. The base sequence is TGTGCCAGCAGCTTAGGAGGTTTCGGCAGCTCCTACAATGAGCAGTTCTTC.